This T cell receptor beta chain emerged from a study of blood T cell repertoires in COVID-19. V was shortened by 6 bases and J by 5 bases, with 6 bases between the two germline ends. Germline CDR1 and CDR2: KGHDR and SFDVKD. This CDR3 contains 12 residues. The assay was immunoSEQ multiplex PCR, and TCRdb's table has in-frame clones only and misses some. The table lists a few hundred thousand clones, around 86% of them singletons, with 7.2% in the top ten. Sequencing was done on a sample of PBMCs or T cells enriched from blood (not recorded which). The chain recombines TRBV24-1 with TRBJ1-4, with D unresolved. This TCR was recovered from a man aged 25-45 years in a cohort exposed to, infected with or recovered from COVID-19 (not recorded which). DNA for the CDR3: TGTGCCACCAGTCCGGGGAATGAAAAACTGTTTTTT. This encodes CATSPGNEKLFF.